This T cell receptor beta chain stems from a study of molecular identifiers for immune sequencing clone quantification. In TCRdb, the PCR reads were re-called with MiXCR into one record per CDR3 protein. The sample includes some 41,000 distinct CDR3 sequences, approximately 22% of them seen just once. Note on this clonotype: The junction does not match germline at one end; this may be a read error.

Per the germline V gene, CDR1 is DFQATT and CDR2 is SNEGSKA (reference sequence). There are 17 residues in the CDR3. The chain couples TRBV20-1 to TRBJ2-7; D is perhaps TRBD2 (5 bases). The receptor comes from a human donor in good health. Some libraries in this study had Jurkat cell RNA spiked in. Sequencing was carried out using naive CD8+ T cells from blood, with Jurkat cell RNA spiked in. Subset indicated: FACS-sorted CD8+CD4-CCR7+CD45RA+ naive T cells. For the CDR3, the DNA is TGCAGTGCTAGAGGGGGAACGGGATTAATACGCTCCTACGCGCAGTACTTC. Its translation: CSARGGTGLIRSYAQYF.